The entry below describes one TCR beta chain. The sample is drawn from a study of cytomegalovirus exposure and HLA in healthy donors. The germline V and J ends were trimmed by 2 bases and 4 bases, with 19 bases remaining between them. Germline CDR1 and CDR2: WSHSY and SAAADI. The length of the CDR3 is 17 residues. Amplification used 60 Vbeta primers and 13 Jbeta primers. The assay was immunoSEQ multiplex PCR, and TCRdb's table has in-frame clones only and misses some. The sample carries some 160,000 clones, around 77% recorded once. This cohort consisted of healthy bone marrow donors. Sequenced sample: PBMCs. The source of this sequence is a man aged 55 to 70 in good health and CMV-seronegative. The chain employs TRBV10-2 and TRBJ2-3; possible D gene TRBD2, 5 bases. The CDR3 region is CASSERLALGGADTQYF. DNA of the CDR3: TGCGCCAGCAGTGAGCGGCTAGCTCTAGGTGGGGCAGATACGCAGTATTTT.